These 5 T cell receptor beta chains were sequenced from one sample in a study of read filtering for tumor transcriptome and immune sequencing. Molecular barcoded adaptors covering alpha/delta and beta/gamma chains were used on roughly 400 ng RNA. TCRdb ran MiXCR on the reads and lists one entry per CDR3 protein. The sample lists about 57,000 distinct CDR3 sequences; 20% were seen once. Sequencing used a population of CD138-negative cells sorted from bone marrow. These receptor sequences come from a donor over 35 with multiple myeloma.

This clonotype was picked up many times. The chain joins TRBV6-4 to TRBJ1-2; D is uncertain. The CDR3 spans 15 residues. V gave up 2 bases and J gave up 4 bases, with 14 bases separating them. The germline CDR1 and CDR2 sequences are MRHNA and SNTAGT. Written as DNA, the CDR3 is TGTGCCAGCAGTGACACACCTCAGGCAATCTATGGCTACACCTTC. Its protein product is CASSDTPQAIYGYTF.

Comment on this clonotype: A read error may be the cause here, since a much bigger clone is one base away. V usage is TRBV5-1 and J usage is TRBJ2-2, with D perhaps TRBD1 (6 bases). Per germline, CDR1 SGHRS and CDR2 YFSETQ. The CDR3 has 14 amino acids. The CDR3 is CASSANRDTGELLF. The CDR3 bases are TGCGCCAGCAGCGCCAACAGGGACACCGGGGAGCTGCTTTTT.

This clonotype was observed a handful of times. The V call is TRBV21-1, the J call TRBJ2-4. TRBV21-1 is assigned pseudogene status. The CDR3 has 19 amino acids. Written as DNA, the CDR3 is TGTGCCAGCAGCAAAGGCAGTCTCCAGGAAACAAGGGCCAAAAACATTCAGTACTTC. Its protein is CASSKGSLQETRAKNIQYF.

This clonotype was counted at least ten times. V usage is TRBV27 and J usage is TRBJ2-1, with D hard to call. V gave up 6 bases and J gave up 9 bases, with 15 bases separating them. The CDR3 runs 13 residues. The germline CDR1 and CDR2 sequences are MNHEY and SMNVEV (reference sequence). The chain's CDR3 is CASSTVGLGEQFF. DNA for the CDR3: TGTGCCAGCAGCACAGTAGGTCTTGGTGAGCAGTTCTTC.

A remark on this clonotype: An end of the junction differs from the germline gene, which may be a read error. The chain recombines TRBV7-9 with TRBJ2-5, with 7 bases that match TRBD2. Germline loops: CDR1 SEHNR, CDR2 FQNEAQ (reference sequence). The CDR3 has 13 residues. The CDR3 DNA is TGTGTCAGCAGCTTTCGGGGGGAAGAGACCCAGTACTTC. This encodes CVSSFRGEETQYF.